The source of this TCR beta chain is a study of CD4 T cells in relation to SARS-CoV-2 and coronaviruses. Produced via immunoSEQ multiplex PCR; TCRdb's table is partial and in-frame only. The profile shows about 38,000 clones, approximately 88% of them singletons. In germline, CDR1 is SGHNT, CDR2 YYREEE (reference sequence). CDR3 length: 15 residues. The germline V and J ends were trimmed by 3 bases and 1 base, with 13 bases remaining between them. Sequencing input: memory CD4+ T cells from PBMCs. This TCR was sampled from an adult with COVID-19. V gene TRBV5-4 combines with J gene TRBJ1-1, with D maybe TRBD1 (5 bases). The CDR3 coding sequence is TGTGCCAGCAGCTACCAGACAGTATGGAACACTGAAGCTTTCTTT. This gives the protein CASSYQTVWNTEAFF.